This T cell receptor beta chain was profiled in a study of T cells in localized non-small cell lung cancer. Study-level results: Adjacent uninvolved lung had the highest clonality, suggesting focused antigen responses.

This CDR3 spans 19 amino acids. Germline V gene lookup returns CDR1 MNHGY and CDR2 SAAAGT. V shed 6 bases and J shed 0 bases, with 26 bases lying between them. Sequencing was performed with immunoSEQ multiplex PCR; in TCRdb, only in-frame clones are kept and a portion is missing. The sample yields more than 2,000 clones, 34% seen once. In this sample, this clone is medium-sized (0.01 to 0.1%). Its target is unknown. The clonotype originates from a man aged 40-75 years with stage II lung adenocarcinoma. The sequencing used lung tumor tissue, collected before any cancer treatment. This chain links TRBV6-8 with TRBJ1-1; D is possibly TRBD1 (5 bases). As DNA, the CDR3 is TGTGCCAGCAGATCCGGGACCAGGGTTTTCTATAACATGAACACTGAAGCTTTCTTT. It translates to CASRSGTRVFYNMNTEAFF.